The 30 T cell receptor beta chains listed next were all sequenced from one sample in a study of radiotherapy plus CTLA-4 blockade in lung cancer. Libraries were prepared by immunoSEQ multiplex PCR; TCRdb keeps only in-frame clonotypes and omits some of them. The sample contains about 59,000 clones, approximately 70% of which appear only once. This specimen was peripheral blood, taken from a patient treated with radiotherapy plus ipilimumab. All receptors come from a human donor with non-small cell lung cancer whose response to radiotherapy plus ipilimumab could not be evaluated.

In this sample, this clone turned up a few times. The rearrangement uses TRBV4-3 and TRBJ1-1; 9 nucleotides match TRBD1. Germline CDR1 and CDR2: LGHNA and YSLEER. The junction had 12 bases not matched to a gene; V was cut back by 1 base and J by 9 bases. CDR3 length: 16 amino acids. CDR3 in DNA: TGCGCCAGCAGCCAAGGGGACAGGGTGATGGTTCCCAAAGCTTTCTTT. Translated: CASSQGDRVMVPKAFF.

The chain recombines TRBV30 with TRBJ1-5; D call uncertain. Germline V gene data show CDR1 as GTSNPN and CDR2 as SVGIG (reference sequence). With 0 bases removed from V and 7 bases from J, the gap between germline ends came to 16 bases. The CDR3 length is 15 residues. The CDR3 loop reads CAWSVPRSTTQPQHF. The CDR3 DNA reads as TGTGCCTGGAGTGTACCCCGCTCGACAACACAGCCCCAGCATTTT.

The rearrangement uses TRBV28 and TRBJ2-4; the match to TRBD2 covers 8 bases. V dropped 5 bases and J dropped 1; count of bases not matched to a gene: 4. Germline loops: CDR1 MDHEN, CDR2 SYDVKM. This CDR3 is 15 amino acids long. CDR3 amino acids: CASSTPGGAKNIQYF. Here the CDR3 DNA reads TGTGCCAGCAGTACCCCGGGAGGGGCCAAAAACATTCAGTACTTC.

CDR3 sequence: CASSEAGQGAFEAFF. CDR3 nucleotides: TGTGCCAGCAGTGAAGCGGGACAGGGGGCTTTTGAAGCTTTCTTT. J is TRBJ1-1 and V is TRBV2, with 12 bases aligning to TRBD1. Germline CDR1 reads SNHLY; CDR2 reads FYNNEI. The CDR3 contains 15 residues. V lost 0 bases, J lost 7 bases, and 3 bases stayed unmatched.

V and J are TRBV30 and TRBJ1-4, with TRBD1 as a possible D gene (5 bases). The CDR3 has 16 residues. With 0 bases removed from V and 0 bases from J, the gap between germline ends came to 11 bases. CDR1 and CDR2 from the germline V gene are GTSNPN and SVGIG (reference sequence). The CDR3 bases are TGTGCCTGGAGTGTTCGTGGGGCGGCAACTAATGAAAAACTGTTTTTT. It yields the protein CAWSVRGAATNEKLFF.

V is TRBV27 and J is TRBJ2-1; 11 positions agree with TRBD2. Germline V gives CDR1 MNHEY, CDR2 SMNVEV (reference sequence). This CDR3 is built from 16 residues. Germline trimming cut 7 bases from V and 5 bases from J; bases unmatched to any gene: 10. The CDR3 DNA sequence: TGTGCCAGCACCGAGTATAGCGGGGGGGCCGACAATGAGCAGTTCTTC. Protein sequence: CASTEYSGGADNEQFF.

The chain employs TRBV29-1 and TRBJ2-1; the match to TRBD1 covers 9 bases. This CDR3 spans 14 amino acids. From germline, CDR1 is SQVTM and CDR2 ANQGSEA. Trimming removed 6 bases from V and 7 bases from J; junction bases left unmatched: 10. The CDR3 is CSVGHGTGLNEQFF. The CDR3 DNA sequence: TGCAGCGTGGGGCACGGGACAGGGTTGAATGAGCAGTTCTTC.

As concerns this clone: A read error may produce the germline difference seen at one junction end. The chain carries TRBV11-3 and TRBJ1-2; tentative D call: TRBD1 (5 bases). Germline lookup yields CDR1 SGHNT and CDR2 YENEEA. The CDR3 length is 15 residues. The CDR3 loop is CASSPSAAGHYDYTF. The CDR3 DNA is TGTGCCAGCAGCCCTAGCGCGGCAGGACACTATGACTACACCTTC.

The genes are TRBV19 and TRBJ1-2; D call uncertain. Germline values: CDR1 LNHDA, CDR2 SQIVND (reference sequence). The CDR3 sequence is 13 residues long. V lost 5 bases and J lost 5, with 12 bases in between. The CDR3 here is CASSRSEPYGYTF. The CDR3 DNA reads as TGTGCCAGTAGTCGTTCAGAACCTTATGGCTACACCTTC.

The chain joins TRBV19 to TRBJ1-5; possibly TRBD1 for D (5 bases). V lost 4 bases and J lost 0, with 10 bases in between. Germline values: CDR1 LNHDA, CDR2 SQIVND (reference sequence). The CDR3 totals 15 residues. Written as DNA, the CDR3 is TGTGCCAGTAGTAGTCACAGGAGTAGCAATCAGCCCCAGCATTTT. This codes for CASSSHRSSNQPQHF.

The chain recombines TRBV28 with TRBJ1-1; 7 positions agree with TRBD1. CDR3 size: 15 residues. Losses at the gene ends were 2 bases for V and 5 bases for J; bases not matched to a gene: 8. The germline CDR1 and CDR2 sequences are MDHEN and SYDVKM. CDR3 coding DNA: TGTGCCAGCAGTTTACAGATGACAGGGCGGACTGAAGCTTTCTTT. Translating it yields CASSLQMTGRTEAFF.

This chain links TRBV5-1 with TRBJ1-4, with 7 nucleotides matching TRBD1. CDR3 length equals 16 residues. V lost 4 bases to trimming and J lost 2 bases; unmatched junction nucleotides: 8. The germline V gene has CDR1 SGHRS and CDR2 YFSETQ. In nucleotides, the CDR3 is TGCGCCAGCAGCCCGGGACAGAATCCGACTAATGAAAAACTGTTTTTT. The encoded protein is CASSPGQNPTNEKLFF. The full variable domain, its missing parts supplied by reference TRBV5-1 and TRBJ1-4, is KAGVTQTPRYLIKTRGQQVTLSCSPISGHRSVSWYQQTPGQGLQFLFEYFSETQRNKGNFPGRFSGRQFSNSRSEMNVSTLELGDSALYLCASSPGQNPTNEKLFFGSGTQLSVL.

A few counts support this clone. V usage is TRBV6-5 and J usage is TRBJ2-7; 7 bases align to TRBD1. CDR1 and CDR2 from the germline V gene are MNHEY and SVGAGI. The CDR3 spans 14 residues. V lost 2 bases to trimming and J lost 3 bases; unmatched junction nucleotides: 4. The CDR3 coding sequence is TGTGCCAGCAGTTACCACAGGGGCCTCTACGAGCAGTACTTC. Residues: CASSYHRGLYEQYF.

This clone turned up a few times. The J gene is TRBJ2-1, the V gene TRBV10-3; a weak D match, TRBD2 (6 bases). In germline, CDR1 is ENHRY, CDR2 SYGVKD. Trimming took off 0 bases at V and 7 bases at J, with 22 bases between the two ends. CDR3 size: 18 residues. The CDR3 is CAISESVVVAGGRNEQFF. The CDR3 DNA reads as TGTGCCATCAGTGAGTCAGTGGTAGTAGCTGGAGGGAGGAATGAGCAGTTCTTC.

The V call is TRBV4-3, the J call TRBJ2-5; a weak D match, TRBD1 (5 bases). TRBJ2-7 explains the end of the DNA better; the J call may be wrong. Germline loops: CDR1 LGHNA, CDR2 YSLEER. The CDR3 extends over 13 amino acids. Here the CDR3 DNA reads TGCGCCAGCAGCCAAGATCTAGGGGTCGAGCAGTACTTC. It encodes CASSQDLGVEQYF.

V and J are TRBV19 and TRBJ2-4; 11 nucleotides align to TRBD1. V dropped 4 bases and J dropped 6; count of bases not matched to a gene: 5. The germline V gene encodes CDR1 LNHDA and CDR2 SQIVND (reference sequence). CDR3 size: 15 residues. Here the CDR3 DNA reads TGTGCCAGTAGTAGGGGGACAGGGGGTACAAACATTCAGTACTTC. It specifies CASSRGTGGTNIQYF.

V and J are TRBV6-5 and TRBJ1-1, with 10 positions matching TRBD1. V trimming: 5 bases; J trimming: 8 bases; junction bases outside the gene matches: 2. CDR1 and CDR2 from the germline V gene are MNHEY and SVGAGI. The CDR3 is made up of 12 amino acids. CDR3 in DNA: TGTGCCAGCAGTCGGGACAGGGGAGAAGCTTTCTTT. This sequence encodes CASSRDRGEAFF.

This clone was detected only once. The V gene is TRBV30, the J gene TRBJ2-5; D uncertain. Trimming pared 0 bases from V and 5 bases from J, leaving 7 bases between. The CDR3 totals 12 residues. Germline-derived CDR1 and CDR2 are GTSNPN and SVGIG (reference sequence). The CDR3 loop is CAWSVYTETQYF. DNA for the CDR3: TGTGCCTGGAGTGTTTACACGGAGACCCAGTACTTC.

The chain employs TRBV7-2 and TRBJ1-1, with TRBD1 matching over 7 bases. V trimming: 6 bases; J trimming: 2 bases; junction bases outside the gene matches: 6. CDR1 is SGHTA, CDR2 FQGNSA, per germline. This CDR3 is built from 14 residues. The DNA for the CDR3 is TGTGCCAGCAGGGCCGGGACAGTAAACACTGAAGCTTTCTTT. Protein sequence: CASRAGTVNTEAFF.

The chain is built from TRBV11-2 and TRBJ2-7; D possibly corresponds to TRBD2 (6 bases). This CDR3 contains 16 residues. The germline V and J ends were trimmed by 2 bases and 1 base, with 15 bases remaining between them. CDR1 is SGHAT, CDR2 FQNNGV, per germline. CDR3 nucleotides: TGTGCCAGCAGCTTAAATAGGAGGGATTCGTCCTACGAGCAGTACTTC. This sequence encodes CASSLNRRDSSYEQYF.

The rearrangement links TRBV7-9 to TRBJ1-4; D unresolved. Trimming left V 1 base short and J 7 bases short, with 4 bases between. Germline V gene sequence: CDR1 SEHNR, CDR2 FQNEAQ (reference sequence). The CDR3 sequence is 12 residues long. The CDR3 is CASSLVSEKLFF. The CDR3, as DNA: TGTGCCAGCAGCTTAGTGAGTGAAAAACTGTTTTTT.

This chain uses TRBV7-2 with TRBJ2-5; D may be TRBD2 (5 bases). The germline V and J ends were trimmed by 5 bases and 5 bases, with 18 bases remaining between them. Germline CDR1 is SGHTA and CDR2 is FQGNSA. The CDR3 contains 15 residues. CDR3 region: CASSPGLQWLETQYF. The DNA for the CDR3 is TGTGCCAGCAGCCCCGGACTGCAATGGTTGGAGACCCAGTACTTC.

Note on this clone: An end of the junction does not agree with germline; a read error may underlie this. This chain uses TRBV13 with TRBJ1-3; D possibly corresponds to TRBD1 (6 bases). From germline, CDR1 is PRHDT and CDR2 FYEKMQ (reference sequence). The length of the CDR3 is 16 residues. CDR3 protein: CASSLGGTLSGNTIYF. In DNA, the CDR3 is TGTGCCAGCAGCCTAGGCGGGACACTGTCTGGAAACACCATATATTTT.

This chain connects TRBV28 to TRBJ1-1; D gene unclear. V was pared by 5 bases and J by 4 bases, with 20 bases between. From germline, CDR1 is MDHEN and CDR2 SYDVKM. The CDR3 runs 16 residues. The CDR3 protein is CASSPGRYRRGTEAFF. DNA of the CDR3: TGTGCCAGCAGTCCAGGACGCTACCGACGGGGCACTGAAGCTTTCTTT. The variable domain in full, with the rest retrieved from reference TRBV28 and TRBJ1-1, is DVKVTQSSRYLVKRTGEKVFLECVQDMDHENMFWYRQDPGLGLRLIYFSYDVKMKEKGDIPEGYSVSREKKERFSLILESASTNQTSMYLCASSPGRYRRGTEAFFGQGTRLTVV.

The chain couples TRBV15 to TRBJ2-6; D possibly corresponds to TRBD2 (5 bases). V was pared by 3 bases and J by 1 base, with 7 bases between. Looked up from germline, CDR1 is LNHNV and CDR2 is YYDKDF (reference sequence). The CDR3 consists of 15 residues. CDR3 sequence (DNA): TGTGCCACCAGCAGTGAGCGGTCTGGGGCCAACGTCCTGACTTTC. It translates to CATSSERSGANVLTF. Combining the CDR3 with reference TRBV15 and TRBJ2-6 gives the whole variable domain DAMVIQNPRYQVTQFGKPVTLSCSQTLNHNVMYWYQQKSSQAPKLLFHYYDKDFNNEADTPDNFQSRRPNTSFCFLDIRSPGLGDTAMYLCATSSERSGANVLTFGAGSRLTVL.

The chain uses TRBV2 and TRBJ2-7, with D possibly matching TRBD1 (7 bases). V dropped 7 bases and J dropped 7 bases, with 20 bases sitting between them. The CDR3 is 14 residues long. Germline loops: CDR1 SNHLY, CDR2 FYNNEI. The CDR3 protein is CASTLTGSAGEQYF. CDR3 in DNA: TGTGCCAGCACCCTGACAGGGTCGGCGGGGGAGCAGTACTTC.

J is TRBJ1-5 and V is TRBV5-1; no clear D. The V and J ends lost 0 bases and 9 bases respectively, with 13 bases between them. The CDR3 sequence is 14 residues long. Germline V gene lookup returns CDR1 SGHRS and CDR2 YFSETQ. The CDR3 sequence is CASSLDSSPSPQHF. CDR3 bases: TGCGCCAGCAGCTTGGACAGTTCCCCATCGCCCCAGCATTTT.

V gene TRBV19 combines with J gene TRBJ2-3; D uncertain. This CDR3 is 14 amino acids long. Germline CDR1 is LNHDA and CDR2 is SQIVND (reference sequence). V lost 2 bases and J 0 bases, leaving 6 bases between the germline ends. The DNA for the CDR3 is TGTGCCAGTAGTATATTCGGGAGCACAGATACGCAGTATTTT. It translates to CASSIFGSTDTQYF.

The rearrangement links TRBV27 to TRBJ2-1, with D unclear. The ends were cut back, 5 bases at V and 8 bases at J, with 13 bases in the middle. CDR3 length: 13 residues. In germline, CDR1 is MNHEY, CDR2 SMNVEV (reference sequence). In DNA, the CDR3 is TGTGCCAGCAGTCCCCTCAGGCGAGATGAGCAGTTCTTC. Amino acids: CASSPLRRDEQFF.

CDR3 bases: TGTGCCAGCAGTTTAGTCGACCGGGACAGGGGCAGGTATAGCAATCAGCCCCAGCATTTT. Amino acids: CASSLVDRDRGRYSNQPQHF. The chain joins TRBV28 to TRBJ1-5; 10 bases are shared with TRBD1. V dropped 2 bases and J dropped 0; count of bases not matched to a gene: 13. The CDR3 totals 20 residues. In germline, CDR1 is MDHEN, CDR2 SYDVKM.